This T cell receptor (beta chain) was captured in a study of early T cells in non-severe SARS-CoV-2 infection. Study context: Sequencing used unsorted whole-blood bulk RNA, so chains lack pairing.

CDR1 is SEHNR and CDR2 is FQNEAQ in the germline V gene (reference sequence). V lost 5 bases and J lost 9, with 20 bases in between. The CDR3 has 14 residues. In its sample, this clonotype was seen a few times. Individual cDNA molecules carried attached unique molecular identifiers. TCRdb re-called the 5' RACE reads through MiXCR, storing one row per CDR3 protein. The profile shows about 26,000 distinct CDR3 sequences, 4% to 4.5% of them singletons. The specimen sequenced was whole blood. The chain carries TRBV7-9 and TRBJ2-7; D possibly corresponds to TRBD1 (6 bases). This TCR derives from an adult who was a healthcare worker with PCR-confirmed SARS-CoV-2 infection or an uninfected control (not recorded which). The CDR3 here is CASSPLTGFGVQYF. The DNA for the CDR3 is TGTGCCAGCAGCCCCCTGACAGGATTTGGGGTGCAGTACTTC. The variable domain in full, with the rest retrieved from reference TRBV7-9 and TRBJ2-7, is DTGVSQNPRHKITKRGQNVTFRCDPISEHNRLYWYRQTLGQGPEFLTYFQNEAQLEKSRLLSDRFSAERPKGSFSTLEIQRTEQGDSAMYLCASSPLTGFGVQYFGPGTRLTVT.